This T cell receptor beta chain comes out of a study of T cells after yellow fever vaccination. Trimming at V came to 2 bases and at J to 1 base, leaving 5 bases not matched to a gene. There are 16 residues in the CDR3. Germline V gene sequence: CDR1 LNHNV, CDR2 YYDKDF (reference sequence). A 5'RACE template-switching step, the method used to make TCR cDNA, added a universal primer site and UMIs. Using its own MiXCR run on the 5' RACE reads, TCRdb lists one record per CDR3 protein. Of around 530,000 distinct CDR3 sequences in the sample, around 17% are singletons; the top ten hold 17%. Whole-study results and caveats: The secondary T-cell response peaked on day 5, not day 15, but was weaker.

This clonotype was seen a few times. What it recognizes is unknown. The clonotype was recovered from a young man who received the YFV17D yellow fever vaccine. The gene calls are TRBV15 and TRBJ2-3; 8 bases align to TRBD2. The sample here was PBMCs, taken less than 6 days after the first yellow fever vaccination. DNA of the CDR3: TGTGCCACCAGCAGATCCCTGACTAGCGGCACAGATACGCAGTATTTT. Amino acids: CATSRSLTSGTDTQYF.